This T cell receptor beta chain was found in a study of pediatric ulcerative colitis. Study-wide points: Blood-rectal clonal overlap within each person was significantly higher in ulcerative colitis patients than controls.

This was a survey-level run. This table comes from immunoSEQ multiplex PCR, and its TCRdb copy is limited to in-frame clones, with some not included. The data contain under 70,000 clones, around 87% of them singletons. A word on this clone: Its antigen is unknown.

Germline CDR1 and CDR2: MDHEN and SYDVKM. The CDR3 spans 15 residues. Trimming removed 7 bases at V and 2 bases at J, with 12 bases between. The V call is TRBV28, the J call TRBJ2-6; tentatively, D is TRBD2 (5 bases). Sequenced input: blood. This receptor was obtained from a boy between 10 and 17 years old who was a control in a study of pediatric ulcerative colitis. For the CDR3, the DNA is TGTGCCAGCACCAGGTGGGGAGCTGGGGCCAACGTCCTGACTTTC. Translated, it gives CASTRWGAGANVLTF.